These T cell receptor beta chains were read from a single sample in a study of PD-1 blockade in classical Hodgkin lymphoma. The protocol was immunoSEQ multiplex PCR, while the TCRdb copy is restricted to in-frame clones and leaves out a portion. Among tens of thousands of clones listed, around 80% were seen once. This material consisted of peripheral blood mononuclear cells (PBMCs), taken at baseline. These receptors all stem from a human donor with classical Hodgkin lymphoma. CDR3s include the opening cysteine and the closing phenylalanine or tryptophan.

TRBV2	TRBJ2-5	CASSSRDLLETQYF
TRBV4-2	TRBJ2-7	CASSQGFRAEQYF
TRBV6-5	TRBJ2-5	CASSYSTGKETQYF
TRBV6-1	TRBJ2-5	CASSEAGPRRSGGWGTQYF
TRBV27	TRBJ1-3	CASSPPGRQGEKSANTIYF
TRBV15	TRBJ1-2	CATSRSEGYGYTF
TRBV7-9	TRBJ1-6	CASSAGQGNSPLHF
TRBV2	TRBJ1-2	CASRTGGDYGYTF
TRBV18	TRBJ1-4	CASSQFPVGNEKLFF
TRBV2	TRBJ2-3	CASSGILWTATGDTQYF
TRBV14	TRBJ2-4	CASSPTRSEDYRGEAKNIQYF
TRBV7-9	TRBJ2-3	CASSSPGAGGPDTQYF
TRBV5-1	TRBJ2-4	CASSQSSRDIQYF
TRBV7-9	TRBJ2-1	CASSPGAGQSYNEQFF
TRBV6-5	TRBJ1-4	CASSYRGEGGEKLFF
TRBV27	TRBJ1-2	CASTLAGTGGYGYTF
TRBV21-1	TRBJ1-2	CASSKIGRGRVYGYTF
TRBV7-6	TRBJ2-7	CASSLGAGGYEQYF
TRBV7-2	TRBJ2-7	CASSLGQGALYEQYF
TRBV7-2	TRBJ2-2	CASSSYSGRQEELFF
TRBV5-1	TRBJ1-2	CASSPQGEDGYTF
TRBV7-2	TRBJ1-3	CASSQQPTGFSGNTIYF
TRBV14	TRBJ1-2	CASSQQDRAGYGYTF
TRBV7-2	TRBJ2-4	CASSPRQGAWAKNIQYF
TRBV25-1	TRBJ2-3	CASSEYGSSDTQYF
TRBV6-1	TRBJ1-3	CASSQSGPGNTIYF
TRBV7-9	TRBJ2-1	CASSWNPGLAGLRDEQFF
TRBV9	TRBJ2-5	CASSVGLAGIETQYF
TRBV5-4	TRBJ1-3	CASSLEGQAFSGNTIYF
TRBV7-8	TRBJ2-5	CASSPPYIRQANAKETQYF
TRBV7-6	TRBJ2-1	CASSRDSDSYNEQFF
TRBV7-7	TRBJ2-5	CASSKERGGLETQYF
TRBV11-2	TRBJ1-4	CASSLSGEKLFF
TRBV6-1	TRBJ1-3	CASSVVGSSRNTIYF
TRBV2	TRBJ1-5	CASSEERRNQPQHF
TRBV5-1	TRBJ2-3	CASSTTGIEDTQYF
TRBV5-1	TRBJ1-3	CASSLSYAGAGNTIYF
TRBV5-1	TRBJ1-3	CASSLDPGAYNSGNTIYF